This T cell receptor beta chain came from a study of T cell repertoires in cytomegalovirus infection (dated by TCRdb to between 2019 and 2020). Regarding the complete study: Peptide stimulations targeted recently identified HLA-C-restricted CMV epitopes, whose presentation resists viral immunomodulation, together with well-studied HLA-B-restricted epitopes. Donor HLA type was relevant to the analysis, because carriage of CMV infection together with the matching HLA type was indicated by public TCR beta signatures. The paper's findings and limits, for the study overall: In the ex vivo response, HLA-C-restricted CMV-specific TCR beta clonotypes were dominant, and in two of eight donors the single most frequent clonotype came from this HLA-C-restricted group. Cumulative frequency of public TCR beta family members discriminated carriers of CMV infection plus the relevant HLA type in this cohort and an independent approximately 350-donor cohort.

In this sample, this clonotype turned up a few times. Its specific antigen is unknown. No qualities accompany the bases; no much larger clone lies one base away. According to the study, the label for this sample's treatment or condition signals: in vitro stimulation with specific CMV peptide epitopes to enrich CMV-specific T cells. Sequencing was carried out with an Illumina HiSeq 1500. TCRdb handled the public reads itself, with Q25 trimming in fastp and clone calling in MiXCR, and kept productive beta chains. CDR3 protein duplicates are merged, each entry listing the most common genes and DNA. The sample profile shows approximately 300,000 distinct CDR3 sequences; just under 30% of them were found once. Roughly 20% of the sample belongs to the ten largest clones. CDR1 is given as PRHDT and CDR2 as FYEKMQ, both from the germline V gene (reference sequence). Taken from cysteine to phenylalanine, the CDR3 has 15 residues. Only the CDR3 DNA stays, 45 bases, in frame from base 1. Trimming costs V 7 bases and J 0 bases, and their ends lie 16 bases apart.

Sequenced material: cultured PBMCs, taken from culture after CMV antigen stimulation. The chain uses TRBV13 and TRBJ2-7; the D gene cannot be resolved beyond TRBD1 or TRBD2, each matching 6 bases. The clonotype originates from a human donor in good health (CMV status not recorded). Some clones in this sample may be carry-over from other donors' samples. This receptor has the CDR3 CASTEGGPSSYEQYF. The nucleotides read TGTGCCAGCACTGAAGGGGGGCCCTCCTCCTACGAGCAGTACTTC.